This entry lists 14 T cell receptor beta chains sequenced from one sample in a study of blood T cell repertoires in COVID-19. Sequencing used immunoSEQ multiplex PCR; TCRdb keeps in-frame clones, though not all of them. This sample yields hundreds of thousands of clones, of which roughly 89% are seen a single time; 1.5% to 2% belongs to the top ten. Sample: peripheral blood. All receptors come from a woman aged 30 to 39 with COVID-19, enrolled during active disease.

This clone was detected only once. The chain uses TRBV7-9 and TRBJ1-2, with D possibly being TRBD1 (6 bases). The CDR3 has 14 residues. Germline V gene lookup returns CDR1 SEHNR and CDR2 FQNEAQ (reference sequence). V shed 4 bases and J shed 6 bases, with 15 bases lying between them. The CDR3 nucleotides read TGTGCCAGCAGCTCCGGAACAGGGCGGGATGGCTACACCTTC. Its translation: CASSSGTGRDGYTF.

V gene TRBV5-1 combines with J gene TRBJ1-1, with D perhaps TRBD1 (6 bases). Germline V gene sequence: CDR1 SGHRS, CDR2 YFSETQ. The CDR3 loop spans 13 amino acids. Trimming removed 1 base from V and 4 bases from J, with 8 bases in between. CDR3 sequence reads: CASSLTGSTEAFF. CDR3 nucleotides: TGCGCCAGCAGCTTGACAGGGTCCACTGAAGCTTTCTTT.

This clone was counted once. This chain joins TRBV3-1 (or the pseudogene TRBV3-2) and TRBJ2-1; D perhaps matches TRBD1 (8 bases). The CDR3 extends over 15 amino acids. The V gene lost 2 bases and the J gene lost 9 bases, with 17 bases spanning the gap. Germline CDR1 LGHDT, CDR2 YNNKEL (reference sequence). CDR3 nucleotides: TGTGCCAGCAGCCAATTTCCACAGGGGGGGGGTGAGCAGTTCTTC. It codes for CASSQFPQGGGEQFF.

The J gene is TRBJ2-6, the V gene TRBV2; D perhaps matches TRBD2 (5 bases). V shed 4 bases and J shed 0 bases, with 10 bases lying between them. The CDR3 loop spans 16 amino acids. Germline CDR1 SNHLY, CDR2 FYNNEI. CDR3 DNA sequence: TGTGCCAGCAGTGTGAAGAGCGGCTCTGGGGCCAACGTCCTGACTTTC. Its translation: CASSVKSGSGANVLTF. Full variable domain (remainder filled in from reference TRBV2 and TRBJ2-6): EPEVTQTPSHQVTQMGQEVILRCVPISNHLYFYWYRQILGQKVEFLVSFYNNEISEKSEIFDDQFSVERPDGSNFTLKIRSTKLEDSAMYFCASSVKSGSGANVLTFGAGSRLTVL.

This sequence joins TRBV4-2 and TRBJ1-4; D is ambiguous. V lost 4 bases, J lost 7 bases, and 19 bases lay in between. Per germline, CDR1 LGHNA and CDR2 YNFKEQ. CDR3 length: 16 amino acids. CDR3 in DNA: TGTGCCAGCAGCCTCCTTCACCGGGAGGTCGGTGAAAAACTGTTTTTT. This gives the protein CASSLLHREVGEKLFF.

The J gene is TRBJ2-7, the V gene TRBV15; TRBD1 matches 10 bases. The length of the CDR3 is 15 residues. Germline CDR1 reads LNHNV; CDR2 reads YYDKDF (reference sequence). The trim removed 3 bases at V and 6 bases at J, leaving 8 bases unmatched. In nucleotides, the CDR3 is TGTGCCACCAGCAGGGGGACAGGGGAGGTTATCGAGCAGTACTTC. It encodes CATSRGTGEVIEQYF.

The genes are TRBV5-1 and TRBJ1-2; unclear D gene. Germline loops: CDR1 SGHRS, CDR2 YFSETQ. The CDR3 is 16 residues long. V was pared by 0 bases and J by 7 bases, with 19 bases between. DNA of the CDR3: TGCGCCAGCAGCTTGGACCTAAGTCCGGGGAGAGGTGGCTACACCTTC. This gives the protein CASSLDLSPGRGGYTF.

The CDR3 bases are TGTGCCAGCACCACTAATGGAAACACCATATATTTT. This codes for CASTTNGNTIYF. This chain uses TRBV28 with TRBJ1-3; D call uncertain. Trimming cost V 7 bases and J 3 bases, with 7 bases left between them. CDR3 length equals 12 residues. Germline CDR1 MDHEN, CDR2 SYDVKM.

The chain uses TRBV27 and TRBJ2-1; 10 bases are shared with TRBD2. V was pared by 5 bases and J by 7 bases, with 11 bases of the junction left unmatched. Per germline, CDR1 MNHEY and CDR2 SMNVEV (reference sequence). This CDR3 spans 16 amino acids. The CDR3 DNA follows: TGTGCCAGCAGTCCCTCCAGCGGGGGGGCCGGGAATGAGCAGTTCTTC. Translation: CASSPSSGGAGNEQFF.

The chain has TRBV25-1 and TRBJ1-3; no firm D call. This CDR3 contains 17 residues. V was clipped by 0 bases and J by 0 bases, with 12 bases between them. CDR1 is MGHDK, CDR2 SYGVNS, per germline. The CDR3 bases are TGTGCCAGCAGTGAATATAAGGAGGAGGGCTCTGGAAACACCATATATTTT. Its protein product is CASSEYKEEGSGNTIYF.

This chain connects TRBV7-9 to TRBJ2-1, with 9 bases matching TRBD1. With V trimmed by 4 bases and J by 10 bases, 14 bases remained unmatched. Germline V gene lookup returns CDR1 SEHNR and CDR2 FQNEAQ (reference sequence). This CDR3 spans 16 amino acids. The CDR3: CASSSLAGTGTREQFF. CDR3 bases: TGTGCCAGCAGCTCTCTCGCGGGGACAGGGACACGGGAGCAGTTCTTC.

A single count supports this clone. CDR3: CASSIRTGANYGYTF. The CDR3 coding sequence is TGTGCCAGTAGTATTCGGACAGGGGCTAACTATGGCTACACCTTC. The J gene is TRBJ1-2, the V gene TRBV19, with 9 bases lining up with TRBD1. Germline CDR1 reads LNHDA; CDR2 reads SQIVND (reference sequence). Trimming at V came to 3 bases and at J to 0 bases, leaving 2 bases not matched to a gene. There are 15 residues in the CDR3. Full variable domain (rest looked up from reference TRBV19 and TRBJ1-2): DGGITQSPKYLFRKEGQNVTLSCEQNLNHDAMYWYRQDPGQGLRLIYYSQIVNDFQKGDIAEGYSVSREKKESFPLTVTSAQKNPTAFYLCASSIRTGANYGYTFGSGTRLTVV.

This chain links TRBV5-1 with TRBJ2-7; tentatively, D is TRBD1 (5 bases). There are 13 residues in the CDR3. Between the trimmed V and J ends, which lost 0 bases and 6 bases, there was a span of 10 bases. Per the germline V gene, CDR1 is SGHRS and CDR2 is YFSETQ. CDR3 sequence: CASSLAPGLEQYF. DNA of the CDR3: TGCGCCAGCAGCTTGGCCCCAGGGCTCGAGCAGTACTTC.

The V gene is TRBV20-1, the J gene TRBJ1-2; possibly TRBD1 for D (5 bases). V was shortened by 3 bases and J by 8 bases, with 10 bases between the two germline ends. The CDR3 runs 11 residues. Germline V gives CDR1 DFQATT, CDR2 SNEGSKA (reference sequence). CDR3 region: CSARGGDGYTF. The CDR3, as DNA: TGCAGTGCTAGGGGGGGAGACGGCTACACCTTC.